This TCR beta chain was sequenced for a study of blood T cell repertoires in COVID-19. Background on the study: The United States, Italy and Spain supplied acute and convalescent COVID-19 samples. The analysed material was cDNA or gDNA that came from T cells, B-cell-depleted T cells, or PBMCs.

CDR3 size: 15 residues. Trimming took 5 bases from V and 4 from J, leaving 14 bases between them. Germline assignment: CDR1 SGHVS and CDR2 FQNEAQ. In the authors' methods: Amplification of reference gene primers provided the estimated nucleated cell counts. TCRdb's table, derived via immunoSEQ multiplex PCR, lists solely in-frame clones and lacks some. The V and J calls and clone size are taken from that table; D and trimming were inferred from the DNA. The profile shows about 190,000 clones, 90% of them singletons. The specimen sequenced was peripheral blood. This TCR came from a man over 45 with acute or convalescent COVID-19. V and J are TRBV7-8 and TRBJ1-4; TRBD1 might be the D (5 bases). The CDR3 region is CASSQWGGDNEKLFF. The DNA of the CDR3 is TGTGCCAGCAGCCAATGGGGGGGGGATAATGAAAAACTGTTTTTT.